A selection of T cell receptor beta chains follows, all from one sample in a study of T cells in Graves' hyperthyroidism and ophthalmopathy. MiXCR, run by TCRdb on the multiplex PCR reads, gives a single entry per CDR3 protein. The sample has around 430,000 distinct CDR3 sequences, 15% seen once. The sequenced sample was blood. The receptors here all came from a woman in her 30s with Graves' hyperthyroidism. Both conserved end residues are part of each CDR3. The D gene is left open where the match is weak. Expanded clones are given a class, and other clones once, few, many or no size at all.

. | TRBJ1-3 | many | TRBV18 | CASSPPVPGRPIYF | TGTGCCAGCTCACCACCGGTGCCAGGGCGACCCATATATTTT
TRBD2 | TRBJ2-1 | few | TRBV7-3 | CASSLTTSSNEQFF | TGTGCCAGCAGCTTAACGACTAGCAGCAATGAGCAGTTCTTC
TRBD2 | TRBJ2-7 | many | TRBV30 | CAGAGEYEQYF | TGTGCCGGAGCGGGAGAGTACGAGCAGTACTTC
. | TRBJ1-6 | . | TRBV14 | CASSQEGTGTSPLHF | TGTGCCAGCAGCCAAGAAGGCACAGGGACGTCACCCCTCCACTTT
TRBD2 | TRBJ2-4 | few | TRBV28 | CASGTSGAKNIQYF | TGTGCCAGCGGAACTAGCGGCGCCAAAAACATTCAGTACTTC
. | TRBJ2-1 | many | TRBV10-3 | CATKYGNNEQFF | TGTGCCACCAAGTACGGTAACAATGAGCAGTTCTTC
TRBD2 | TRBJ2-5 | few | TRBV4-2 | CASSQGTSGSEAETQYF | TGTGCCAGCAGCCAGGGGACTAGCGGGAGTGAGGCAGAGACCCAGTACTTC
. | TRBJ2-3 | . | TRBV25-1 | CASSEWNWGARTDTQYF | TGTGCCAGCAGTGAATGGAATTGGGGGGCTCGCACAGATACGCAGTATTTT
TRBD1 | TRBJ1-1 | . | TRBV5-8 | CASSRLGQGFTEAFF | TGTGCCAGCAGCCGTTTGGGACAGGGATTCACTGAAGCTTTCTTT
. | TRBJ2-7 | few | TRBV2 | CASKKSDISYEQYF | TGTGCCAGCAAGAAATCCGATATCTCCTACGAGCAGTACTTC
TRBD1 | TRBJ2-5 | many | TRBV6-1 | CASKKTGGEETQYF | TGTGCCAGCAAAAAGACAGGGGGCGAAGAGACCCAGTACTTC
TRBD2 | TRBJ2-1 | . | TRBV2 | CASSEAWGRASNEQFF | TGTGCCAGCAGTGAAGCGTGGGGGAGGGCCTCTAATGAGCAGTTCTTC
. | TRBJ1-5 | many | TRBV24-1 | CATSASGGNQPQHF | TGTGCCACCAGTGCCTCGGGAGGCAATCAGCCCCAGCATTTT
. | TRBJ1-4 | . | TRBV28 | CASSLPVITNEKLFF | TGTGCCAGCAGTTTACCCGTGATAACTAATGAAAAACTGTTTTTT
TRBD1 | TRBJ2-7 | many | TRBV2 | CASSEQTGGFDEQYF | TGTGCCAGCAGTGAACAGACAGGGGGCTTCGACGAGCAGTACTTC